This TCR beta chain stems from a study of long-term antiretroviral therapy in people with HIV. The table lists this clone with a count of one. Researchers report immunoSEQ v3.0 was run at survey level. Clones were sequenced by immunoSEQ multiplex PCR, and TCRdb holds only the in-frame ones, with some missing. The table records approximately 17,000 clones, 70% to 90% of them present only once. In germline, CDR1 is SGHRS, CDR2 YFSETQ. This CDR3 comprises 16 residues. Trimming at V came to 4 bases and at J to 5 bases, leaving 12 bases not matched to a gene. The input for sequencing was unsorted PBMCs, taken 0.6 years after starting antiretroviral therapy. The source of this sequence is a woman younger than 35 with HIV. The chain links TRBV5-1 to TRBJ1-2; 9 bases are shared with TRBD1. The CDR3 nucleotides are TGCGCCAGCAGCCCGGGGACAGGGTGGGCCCGGTATGGCTACACCTTC. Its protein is CASSPGTGWARYGYTF.